This entry lists 15 T cell receptor beta chains sequenced from one sample in a study of T cells after yellow fever vaccination. TCRdb analysed the 5' RACE reads with MiXCR anew, one entry per CDR3 protein. The data contain about 320,000 distinct CDR3 sequences, 3.5% to 4.5% of them singletons. The material sequenced was PBMCs, taken 15 days after the yellow fever booster vaccination. These TCRs come from a man aged 18 to 30 who received the YFV17D yellow fever vaccine.

V gene TRBV29-1 combines with J gene TRBJ2-3; TRBD2 aligns across 12 bases. The CDR3 has 14 amino acids. Per the germline V gene, CDR1 is SQVTM and CDR2 is ANQGSEA. V shed 4 bases and J 5 bases; nucleotides not matched to a gene: 4. CDR3: CSVGTSGVGDTQYF. CDR3 in DNA: TGCAGCGTTGGGACTAGCGGGGTTGGAGATACGCAGTATTTT.

This clonotype has a handful of counts. The V call is TRBV9, the J call TRBJ2-7; D not certain. Trimming stripped 0 bases from V and 1 base from J, with 5 bases between. Germline lookup yields CDR1 SGDLS and CDR2 YYNGEE. The CDR3 length is 13 residues. The CDR3 DNA reads as TGTGCCAGCAGCGTAGTCTCATCCTACGAGCAGTACGTC. Its protein is CASSVVSSYEQYV.

The rearrangement joins TRBV12-3 or TRBV12-4 to TRBJ2-7, with 7 nucleotides matching TRBD1. Unmatched junction bases numbered 2, after V lost 3 bases and J lost 6 bases. The CDR3 loop spans 12 amino acids. The CDR3 DNA reads TGTGCCAGCAGTTTTACAGGGGTCGAGCAGTACGTC. This gives the protein CASSFTGVEQYV.

This clonotype showed up just a few times. This chain connects TRBV7-2 to TRBJ1-4; the D gene is possibly TRBD1 (5 bases). This CDR3 is built from 14 residues. Trimming removed 0 bases at V and 7 bases at J, with 9 bases between. Looked up from germline, CDR1 is SGHTA and CDR2 is FQGNSA. This CDR3 is CASSLAAGAEKLFF. CDR3 sequence (DNA): TGTGCCAGCAGCTTAGCGGCTGGGGCTGAAAAACTGTTTTTT.

This clonotype has at least ten counts. The gene calls are TRBV9 and TRBJ2-5, with 9 bases fitting TRBD2. The germline V gene encodes CDR1 SGDLS and CDR2 YYNGEE. V lost 3 bases to trimming and J lost 4 bases; unmatched junction nucleotides: 4. The CDR3 length is 14 residues. The CDR3 loop is CASSEHSGGETQYF. CDR3 nucleotides: TGTGCCAGCAGCGAACATAGCGGGGGAGAGACCCAGTACTTC.

This chain uses TRBV25-1 with TRBJ2-1, with D perhaps TRBD1 or TRBD2 (5 bases each). The germline gives CDR1 MGHDK, CDR2 SYGVNS. The V end was cut by 8 bases, the J end by 7 bases, with 9 bases between. There are 11 residues in the CDR3. The chain's CDR3 is CASGGFNEQFF. In DNA form, the CDR3 reads TGTGCCAGCGGGGGTTTTAATGAGCAGTTCTTC.

There are a few counts of this clonotype. The chain combines TRBV20-1 with TRBJ1-1; tentative D call: TRBD1 (6 bases). Trimming shortened V by 1 base and J by 1 base, and 10 bases separated the two germline ends. Germline CDR1 reads DFQATT; CDR2 reads SNEGSKA (reference sequence). CDR3 length: 14 amino acids. In nucleotides, the CDR3 is TGCAGTGCTAGAGCGGGGGCCCGGAACACTGAAGCTTTCTTT. Translating it yields CSARAGARNTEAFF.

In this sample, this clonotype turned up a few times. Here the CDR3 reads CATAKQLGNTIYF. CDR3 nucleotides: TGTGCCACCGCAAAACAGTTGGGAAACACCATATATTTT. This chain connects TRBV27 to TRBJ1-3; no firm D call. V lost 10 bases and J lost 4, with 14 bases in between. The CDR3 runs to 13 residues. Looked up from germline, CDR1 is MNHEY and CDR2 is SMNVEV (reference sequence).

This clonotype was observed at least ten times. Germline and junction disagree at one end, which may indicate a read error. The rearrangement links TRBV10-3 to TRBJ1-4; the D is unclear. The CDR3 contains 9 residues. Germline loops: CDR1 ENHRY, CDR2 SYGVKD. CDR3 DNA sequence: TGTGCCATCAGTGACGAGCGCTCGTTT. Residues: CAISDERSF.

This chain connects TRBV7-8 to TRBJ1-3; maybe TRBD1 (5 bases). The CDR3 has 16 residues. Germline assignment: CDR1 SGHVS and CDR2 FQNEAQ. V dropped 3 bases and J dropped 0 bases, with 12 bases sitting between them. The CDR3 coding sequence is TGTGCCAGCAGCTTGGGCGGGACCTACTCTGGAAACACCATATATTTT. Translating it yields CASSLGGTYSGNTIYF.

In its sample, this clonotype was seen many times. V gene TRBV6-2 or TRBV6-3 combines with J gene TRBJ2-4; D remains unclear. The ends were cut back, 0 bases at V and 11 bases at J, with 8 bases in the middle. This CDR3 is built from 12 residues. Germline CDR1 reads MNHEY; CDR2 reads SVGEGT. CDR3 nucleotide sequence: TGTGCCAGCAGTTACTCGAACCTCTTTCAGTACTTC. The encoded protein is CASSYSNLFQYF.

This clonotype was counted ten times or more. The CDR3 DNA reads as TGTGCCACCAGCCTCGGTCCGGGACAGGGAGTGAATGAGCAGTTCTTC. Translation: CATSLGPGQGVNEQFF. This sequence joins TRBV15 and TRBJ2-1; 9 nucleotides agree with TRBD1. Germline V gene sequence: CDR1 LNHNV, CDR2 YYDKDF (reference sequence). The length of the CDR3 is 16 residues. The V gene end was trimmed by 5 bases and the J gene end by 7 bases; junction bases not matched to a gene: 12.

This clonotype was found many times. The chain is built from TRBV5-6 and TRBJ2-7; maybe TRBD1 (5 bases). The germline V gene encodes CDR1 SGHDT and CDR2 YYEEEE. The CDR3 spans 16 residues. Trimming cost V 4 bases and J 3 bases, with 20 bases left between them. The CDR3 DNA sequence: TGTGCCAGCAGCCGATCAGGGTGGGGTACCGGCTACGAGCAGTACTTC. Amino acids: CASSRSGWGTGYEQYF.

This chain uses TRBV30 with TRBJ2-7; TRBD1 matches 9 bases. In germline, CDR1 is GTSNPN, CDR2 SVGIG (reference sequence). This CDR3 is built from 15 residues. V was pared by 4 bases and J by 2 bases, with 9 bases of the junction left unmatched. The CDR3 sequence: CAWKGDREGAYEQYF. For the CDR3, the DNA is TGTGCCTGGAAGGGGGACAGGGAGGGGGCCTACGAGCAGTACTTC.

This clonotype was detected ten times or more. This rearrangement joins TRBV6-6 to TRBJ2-3; D gene ambiguous. V lost 0 bases and J 1 base, leaving 14 bases between the germline ends. The CDR3 sequence is 17 residues long. Germline V lookup: CDR1 MNHNY, CDR2 SVGAGI (reference sequence). The CDR3 sequence is CASSYSTWQLRTDTQYF. As DNA, the CDR3 is TGTGCCAGCAGTTACTCGACGTGGCAGCTTCGCACAGATACGCAGTATTTT.